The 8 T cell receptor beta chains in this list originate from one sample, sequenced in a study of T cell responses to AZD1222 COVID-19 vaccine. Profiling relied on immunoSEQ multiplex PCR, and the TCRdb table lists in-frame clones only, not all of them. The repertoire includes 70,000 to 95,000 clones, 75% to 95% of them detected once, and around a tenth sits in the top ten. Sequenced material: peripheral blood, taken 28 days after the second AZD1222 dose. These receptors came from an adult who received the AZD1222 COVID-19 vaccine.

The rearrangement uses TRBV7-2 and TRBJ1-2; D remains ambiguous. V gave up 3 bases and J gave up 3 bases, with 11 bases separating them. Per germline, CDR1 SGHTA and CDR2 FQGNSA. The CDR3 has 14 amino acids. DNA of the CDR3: TGTGCCAGCAGCTTGGGTCGAACCTACTATGGCTACACCTTC. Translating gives CASSLGRTYYGYTF. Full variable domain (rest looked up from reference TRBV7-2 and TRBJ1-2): GAGVSQSPSNKVTEKGKDVELRCDPISGHTALYWYRQSLGQGLEFLIYFQGNSAPDKSGLPSDRFSAERTGGSVSTLTIQRTQQEDSAVYLCASSLGRTYYGYTFGSGTRLTVV.

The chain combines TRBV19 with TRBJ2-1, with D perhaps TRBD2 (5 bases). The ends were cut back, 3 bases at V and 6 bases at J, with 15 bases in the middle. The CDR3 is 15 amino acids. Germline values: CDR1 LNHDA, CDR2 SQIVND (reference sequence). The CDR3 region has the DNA TGTGCCAGTAGTATTGTTAGCGCCGGAGGCAATGAGCAGTTCTTC. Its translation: CASSIVSAGGNEQFF. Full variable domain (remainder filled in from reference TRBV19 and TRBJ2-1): DGGITQSPKYLFRKEGQNVTLSCEQNLNHDAMYWYRQDPGQGLRLIYYSQIVNDFQKGDIAEGYSVSREKKESFPLTVTSAQKNPTAFYLCASSIVSAGGNEQFFGPGTRLTVL.

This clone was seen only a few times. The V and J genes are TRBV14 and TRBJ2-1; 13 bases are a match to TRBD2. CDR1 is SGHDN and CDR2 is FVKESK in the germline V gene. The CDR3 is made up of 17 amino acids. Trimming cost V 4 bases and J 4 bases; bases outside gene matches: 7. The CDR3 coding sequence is TGTGCCAGCAGCCTCAGAGGGACTAGCGGGGTGTACAATGAGCAGTTCTTC. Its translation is CASSLRGTSGVYNEQFF.

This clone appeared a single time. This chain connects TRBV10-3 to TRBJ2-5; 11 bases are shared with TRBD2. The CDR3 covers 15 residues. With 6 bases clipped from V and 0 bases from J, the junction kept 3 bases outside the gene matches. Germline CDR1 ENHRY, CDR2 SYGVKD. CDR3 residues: CAIRDSGGDQETQYF. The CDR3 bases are TGTGCCATCAGGGATAGCGGGGGGGACCAAGAGACCCAGTACTTC.

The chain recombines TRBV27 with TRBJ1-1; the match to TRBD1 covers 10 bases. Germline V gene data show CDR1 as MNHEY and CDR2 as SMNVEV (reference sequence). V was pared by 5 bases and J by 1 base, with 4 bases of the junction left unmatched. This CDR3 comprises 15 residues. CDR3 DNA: TGTGCCAGCAGTGGGACAGGGGCTCGGAACACTGAAGCTTTCTTT. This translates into CASSGTGARNTEAFF.

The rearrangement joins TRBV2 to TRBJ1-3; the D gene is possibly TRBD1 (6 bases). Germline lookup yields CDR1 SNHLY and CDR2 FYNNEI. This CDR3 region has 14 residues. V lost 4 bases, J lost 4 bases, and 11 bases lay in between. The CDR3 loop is CASSGQTGGNTIYF. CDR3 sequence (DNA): TGTGCCAGCAGTGGGCAGACAGGCGGAAACACCATATATTTT.

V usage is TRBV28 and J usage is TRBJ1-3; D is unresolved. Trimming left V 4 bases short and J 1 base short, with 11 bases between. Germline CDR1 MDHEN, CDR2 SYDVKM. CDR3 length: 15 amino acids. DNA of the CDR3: TGTGCCAGCAGTTCTTTCGAGGAGTCTGGAAACACCATATATTTT. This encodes CASSSFEESGNTIYF.

CDR3 nucleotide sequence: TGCGCCAGCAGCTTGGGACAGACCACTGAAGCTTTCTTT. This codes for CASSLGQTTEAFF. The rearrangement joins TRBV5-1 to TRBJ1-1; D possibly corresponds to TRBD1 (5 bases). V gave up 0 bases and J gave up 4 bases, with 7 bases separating them. From germline, CDR1 is SGHRS and CDR2 YFSETQ. The CDR3 loop spans 13 amino acids.